The 30 T cell receptor beta chains listed next were all sequenced from one sample in a study of blood T cell repertoires in COVID-19. Data came from immunoSEQ multiplex PCR; TCRdb stores just in-frame clones and leaves some out. The table shows fewer than 85,000 clones, with roughly four fifths occurring only once. Sample: peripheral blood. These receptors all stem from a young man with COVID-19, enrolled during active disease.

For this clone: Distinct nucleotide sequences in the sample also encode this CDR3. This chain connects TRBV6-5 to TRBJ1-1; D gene ambiguous. The germline gives CDR1 MNHEY, CDR2 SVGAGI. The CDR3 runs to 13 residues. V was shortened by 0 bases and J by 8 bases, with 10 bases between the two germline ends. As DNA, the CDR3 is TGTGCCAGCAGTTACTCTCCTGGCGGGGAAGCTTTCTTT. Translating it yields CASSYSPGGEAFF.

The genes are TRBV2 and TRBJ2-6, with D unclear. The CDR3 is made up of 16 amino acids. Germline V lookup: CDR1 SNHLY, CDR2 FYNNEI. V lost 3 bases and J lost 4, with 13 bases in between. CDR3 amino acids: CASSEGPGYGANVLTF. CDR3 in DNA: TGTGCCAGCAGTGAGGGTCCCGGGTACGGGGCCAACGTCCTGACTTTC.

The rearrangement uses TRBV2 and TRBJ1-3; D is ambiguous. This CDR3 has 13 amino acids. Per the germline V gene, CDR1 is SNHLY and CDR2 is FYNNEI. The germline V and J ends were trimmed by 8 bases and 4 bases, with 12 bases remaining between them. The CDR3 DNA follows: TGTGCCAGCCGGTTTGAGGGCGGAAACACCATATATTTT. As protein: CASRFEGGNTIYF.

This clone was observed once. V is TRBV7-9 and J is TRBJ2-1; 8 bases line up with TRBD2. J gave up 8 bases and V 5 bases, and 8 bases lay outside the gene matches. Germline assignment: CDR1 SEHNR and CDR2 FQNEAQ (reference sequence). The CDR3 is made up of 14 amino acids. The DNA for the CDR3 is TGTGCCAGCAGCCCCCTCGGGGGGGCCGATGAGCAGTTCTTC. Its translation is CASSPLGGADEQFF. Full variable domain (remainder filled in from reference TRBV7-9 and TRBJ2-1): DTGVSQNPRHKITKRGQNVTFRCDPISEHNRLYWYRQTLGQGPEFLTYFQNEAQLEKSRLLSDRFSAERPKGSFSTLEIQRTEQGDSAMYLCASSPLGGADEQFFGPGTRLTVL.

The chain combines TRBV4-1 with TRBJ2-1; maybe TRBD1 (6 bases). The CDR3 has 14 amino acids. Trimming removed 6 bases from V and 6 bases from J, with 15 bases in between. Germline CDR1 reads MGHRA; CDR2 reads YSYEKL. CDR3 in amino acids: CASRNLGGGNEQFF. Written as DNA, the CDR3 is TGCGCCAGCAGAAATTTAGGGGGTGGCAATGAGCAGTTCTTC.

The J gene is TRBJ2-7, the V gene TRBV29-1; TRBD2 matches 8 bases. This CDR3 comprises 15 residues. The V segment lost 5 bases and the J segment 1 base; nucleotides outside the gene matches: 10. Germline V gene sequence: CDR1 SQVTM, CDR2 ANQGSEA. The CDR3 sequence: CSVLWTSRASYEQYF. The CDR3 DNA is TGCAGCGTTTTGTGGACTAGCAGAGCTTCCTACGAGCAGTACTTC.

The V and J genes are TRBV7-6 and TRBJ2-2; 10 bases align to TRBD2. Germline CDR1 and CDR2: SGHVS and FNYEAQ. Losses at the gene ends were 1 base for V and 0 bases for J; bases not matched to a gene: 5. This CDR3 spans 18 amino acids. CDR3 in DNA: TGTGCCAGCAGCTTAGTTGTAGCGGGAGGATCGAACACCGGGGAGCTGTTTTTT. It yields the protein CASSLVVAGGSNTGELFF.

This clone was recorded only once. V is TRBV11-2 and J is TRBJ1-1; D not certain. The V and J ends lost 5 bases and 5 bases respectively, with 18 bases between them. CDR1 is SGHAT, CDR2 FQNNGV, per germline. The CDR3 runs 15 residues. As DNA, the CDR3 is TGTGCCAGCAGCCCCTCGTTCGGTGGGGAGACTGAAGCTTTCTTT. Amino acid sequence: CASSPSFGGETEAFF. Looking up the rest from reference TRBV11-2 and TRBJ1-1 gives the full variable domain: EAGVAQSPRYKIIEKRQSVAFWCNPISGHATLYWYQQILGQGPKLLIQFQNNGVVDDSQLPKDRFSAERLKGVDSTLKIQPAKLEDSAVYLCASSPSFGGETEAFFGQGTRLTVV.

The V gene is TRBV28, the J gene TRBJ2-1; possible D gene TRBD1, 5 bases. The CDR3 totals 14 residues. Trimming pared 5 bases from V and 7 bases from J, leaving 15 bases between. The germline gives CDR1 MDHEN, CDR2 SYDVKM. The CDR3 here is CASSTRQYGNEQFF. CDR3 nucleotides: TGTGCCAGCAGTACGAGACAGTACGGGAATGAGCAGTTCTTC.

The V call is TRBV10-2, the J call TRBJ1-2; 7 bases fit TRBD1. V lost 5 bases to trimming and J lost 6 bases; unmatched junction nucleotides: 15. CDR3 size: 16 residues. Per the germline V gene, CDR1 is WSHSY and CDR2 is SAAADI. CDR3 nucleotides: TGCGCCAGCAGTAAGGGGGCCGAGTTACTGAGGAATGGCTACACCTTC. It is translated as CASSKGAELLRNGYTF.

J is TRBJ2-2 and V is TRBV25-1, with D possibly being TRBD1 (6 bases). This CDR3 region has 14 residues. The germline gives CDR1 MGHDK, CDR2 SYGVNS. Trimming left V 6 bases short and J 1 base short, with 9 bases between. The CDR3 is CASSTDRNTGELFF. The CDR3 DNA is TGTGCCAGCAGCACGGACAGGAACACCGGGGAGCTGTTTTTT.

The V call is TRBV24-1, the J call TRBJ1-2; possibly TRBD1 for D (5 bases). Germline assignment: CDR1 KGHDR and CDR2 SFDVKD. The CDR3 covers 12 residues. The ends were cut back, 5 bases at V and 4 bases at J, with 7 bases in the middle. This CDR3 reads CATSGGSYGYTF. In DNA, the CDR3 is TGTGCCACCAGTGGGGGCAGCTATGGCTACACCTTC.

The gene calls are TRBV5-6 and TRBJ2-1; TRBD2 matches at 8 bases. CDR3 length equals 13 residues. V lost 0 bases to trimming and J lost 16 bases; unmatched junction nucleotides: 9. The germline V gene has CDR1 SGHDT and CDR2 YYEEEE. The DNA for the CDR3 is TGTGCCAGCAGCTTGGCCGAGGGGACTAGGTGCTTCTTC. Residues: CASSLAEGTRCFF.

This chain joins TRBV7-2 and TRBJ1-1, with TRBD1 matching 10 bases. Germline V gene sequence: CDR1 SGHTA, CDR2 FQGNSA. The V gene end was trimmed by 5 bases and the J gene end by 5 bases; junction bases not matched to a gene: 8. The CDR3 length is 15 residues. The CDR3 is CASSLLTGGRTEAFF. The CDR3 DNA reads as TGTGCCAGCAGCCTTCTGACAGGGGGCAGGACTGAAGCTTTCTTT.

The chain couples TRBV29-1 to TRBJ2-1; D is possibly TRBD2 (6 bases). The ends were cut back, 2 bases at V and 7 bases at J, with 9 bases in the middle. This CDR3 is built from 12 residues. Germline V gives CDR1 SQVTM, CDR2 ANQGSEA. The CDR3 protein is CSVELAGNEQFF. The DNA for the CDR3 is TGCAGCGTTGAACTGGCGGGGAATGAGCAGTTCTTC.

The CDR3 DNA follows: TGTGCCAGCAGTGAAGCTTGGAGTCCTATGGGCTACACCTTC. Translation gives CASSEAWSPMGYTF. This chain connects TRBV6-1 to TRBJ1-2, with no clear D. The CDR3 totals 14 residues. Trimming removed 0 bases from V and 8 bases from J, with 13 bases in between. From germline, CDR1 is MNHNS and CDR2 SASEGT.

The J gene is TRBJ1-1, the V gene TRBV5-4; 8 bases agree with TRBD1. After removal of 4 bases from V and 1 base from J, the junction contained 9 bases not matched to a gene. This CDR3 has 16 residues. Looked up from germline, CDR1 is SGHNT and CDR2 is YYREEE (reference sequence). Written as DNA, the CDR3 is TGTGCCAGCAGCCCCGGGGGTACAGGGGGGAACACTGAAGCTTTCTTT. This gives the protein CASSPGGTGGNTEAFF.

This clone was picked up one time. The V gene is TRBV29-1, the J gene TRBJ2-1, with 9 bases matching TRBD1. The CDR3 is made up of 14 amino acids. V shed 6 bases, J shed 6 bases, and the junction held 9 bases outside the gene matches. Germline V gene data show CDR1 as SQVTM and CDR2 as ANQGSEA. The CDR3 nucleotides read TGCAGCGTCGCGGACAGGGGACCCGGCAATGAGCAGTTCTTC. Translating it yields CSVADRGPGNEQFF.

The chain is built from TRBV21-1 and TRBJ2-7; no DNA check was done on the table's D call, TRBD1. TRBV21-1 is a pseudogene segment. The CDR3 is made up of 15 amino acids. The CDR3 nucleotides read TGTGCCAGCAGCAAAGTTACAGGTAACTACTACGAGCAGTACTTC. Amino acids: CASSKVTGNYYEQYF.

The chain uses TRBV28 and TRBJ2-1; TRBD2 might be the D (6 bases). Trimming removed 6 bases from V and 6 bases from J, with 15 bases in between. The CDR3 has 14 amino acids. Germline-derived CDR1 and CDR2 are MDHEN and SYDVKM. This CDR3 reads CASRRAGSLNEQFF. The CDR3 DNA reads TGTGCCAGCAGAAGAGCGGGTTCCCTCAATGAGCAGTTCTTC.

The chain joins TRBV6-5 to TRBJ2-7; TRBD1 matches at 9 bases. The CDR3 loop spans 14 amino acids. V was pared by 6 bases and J by 1 base, with 4 bases of the junction left unmatched. In germline, CDR1 is MNHEY, CDR2 SVGAGI. CDR3 in DNA: TGTGCCAGCAGCGAGGACAGGGGTTCCTACGAGCAGTACTTC. The encoded protein is CASSEDRGSYEQYF.

V gene TRBV19 combines with J gene TRBJ2-7, with TRBD1 matching over 11 bases. This CDR3 contains 16 residues. Germline CDR1 LNHDA, CDR2 SQIVND (reference sequence). Trimming at V came to 5 bases and at J to 3 bases, leaving 9 bases not matched to a gene. The CDR3 sequence: CASSPGPGQGVYEQYF. The DNA for the CDR3 is TGTGCCAGTAGTCCGGGGCCGGGACAGGGGGTCTACGAGCAGTACTTC. The whole variable domain, remainder taken from reference TRBV19 and TRBJ2-7, is DGGITQSPKYLFRKEGQNVTLSCEQNLNHDAMYWYRQDPGQGLRLIYYSQIVNDFQKGDIAEGYSVSREKKESFPLTVTSAQKNPTAFYLCASSPGPGQGVYEQYFGPGTRLTVT.

J is TRBJ1-2 and V is TRBV5-1, with TRBD1 matching 8 bases. The germline V gene has CDR1 SGHRS and CDR2 YFSETQ. This CDR3 has 15 residues. Trimming took 0 bases from V and 3 from J; bases not matched to a gene: 4. Written as DNA, the CDR3 is TGCGCCAGCAGCTTGGGTCCGACAGGGGACTATGGCTACACCTTC. Its protein product is CASSLGPTGDYGYTF. Filled out from reference TRBV5-1 and TRBJ1-2, the complete variable domain reads KAGVTQTPRYLIKTRGQQVTLSCSPISGHRSVSWYQQTPGQGLQFLFEYFSETQRNKGNFPGRFSGRQFSNSRSEMNVSTLELGDSALYLCASSLGPTGDYGYTFGSGTRLTVV.

The rearrangement links TRBV25-1 to TRBJ1-1; D is possibly TRBD1 (6 bases). The CDR3 sequence is 10 residues long. Germline CDR1 is MGHDK and CDR2 is SYGVNS. V was cut by 4 bases and J by 14 bases, with 11 bases left in between. CDR3 sequence (DNA): TGTGCCAGCAGTGTAACAGGGCGATTCTTT. Protein sequence: CASSVTGRFF.

The rearrangement uses TRBV4-2 and TRBJ1-1; no definite D call. The CDR3 extends over 16 amino acids. V lost 0 bases and J lost 4, with 15 bases in between. Germline loops: CDR1 LGHNA, CDR2 YNFKEQ. The CDR3 DNA is TGTGCCAGCAGCCAAGATGCGATCCCACCGGGCACTGAAGCTTTCTTT. It codes for CASSQDAIPPGTEAFF.

The V gene is TRBV11-2, the J gene TRBJ2-7; the D gene is possibly TRBD2 (5 bases). The CDR3 spans 14 residues. The germline gives CDR1 SGHAT, CDR2 FQNNGV. The V end lost 0 bases, the J end lost 2 bases, and 8 bases lay between the germline ends. CDR3 region: CASSLERVTYEQYF. The DNA for the CDR3 is TGTGCCAGCAGCTTAGAGCGGGTAACCTACGAGCAGTACTTC.

The rearrangement joins TRBV5-6 to TRBJ2-3; 13 bases fit TRBD2. Trimming at V came to 0 bases and at J to 4 bases, leaving 2 bases not matched to a gene. CDR1 is SGHDT and CDR2 is YYEEEE in the germline V gene. This CDR3 contains 16 residues. CDR3 protein: CASSLGLAGGSDTQYF. The CDR3 DNA is TGTGCCAGCAGCTTGGGACTAGCGGGAGGATCAGATACGCAGTATTTT.

The chain couples TRBV18 to TRBJ2-1; 12 nucleotides line up with TRBD2. The CDR3 loop spans 15 amino acids. CDR1 and CDR2 (germline): KGHSH, LQKENI. Unmatched junction bases numbered 3, after V lost 4 bases and J lost 5 bases. CDR3 residues: CASSLGLAGHNEQFF. In DNA, the CDR3 is TGTGCCAGCTCACTGGGACTAGCGGGCCACAATGAGCAGTTCTTC.

This chain links TRBV11-2 with TRBJ2-7, with 8 bases identical to TRBD1. The V gene end was trimmed by 5 bases and the J gene end by 0 bases; junction bases not matched to a gene: 6. Germline V gene lookup returns CDR1 SGHAT and CDR2 FQNNGV. The CDR3 loop spans 15 amino acids. CDR3 bases: TGTGCCAGCAGCCACCTGACAGGGGACTCCTACGAGCAGTACTTC. Protein sequence: CASSHLTGDSYEQYF.

The chain recombines TRBV19 with TRBJ2-6; no clear D. The germline CDR1 and CDR2 sequences are LNHDA and SQIVND (reference sequence). V shed 2 bases and J shed 0 bases, with 17 bases lying between them. This CDR3 is built from 19 residues. CDR3: CASSIWRQTFGSGANVLTF. CDR3 sequence (DNA): TGTGCCAGTAGTATATGGCGACAAACCTTCGGCTCTGGGGCCAACGTCCTGACTTTC.